The 15 T cell receptor beta chains presented below share a single source sample, sequenced in a study of CXCR3-negative and CXCR3-positive naive CD8 T cells. Libraries of TRB cDNA were made by 5' RACE and carried UMIs. TCRdb reprocessed the 5' RACE reads and reports one entry per CDR3 protein, with no DNA. This sample's clone table lists about 40,000 distinct CDR3 sequences. Sequences were obtained from memory CD8+ T cells from blood. The receptors come from a human donor in good health. Some clones in this sample may be carry-over from other donors' samples.

The genes are TRBV20-1 and TRBJ2-7; TCRdb's D gene call, TRBD1, goes unchecked for lack of DNA. Looked up from germline, CDR1 is DFQATT and CDR2 is SNEGSKA (reference sequence). The CDR3 runs 14 residues. The CDR3 loop is CSARDQGTDYEQYF.

The chain combines TRBV19 with TRBJ1-3. This CDR3 has 14 amino acids. The V gene's germline CDR1 is LNHDA and CDR2 SQIVND (reference sequence). This chain's CDR3 is CASSTTVTGNTIYF.

CDR3 protein: CASSGGPTYNEQFF. The gene calls are TRBV7-2 and TRBJ2-1; TCRdb's D gene call, TRBD2, goes unchecked for lack of DNA. This CDR3 has 14 amino acids. In germline, CDR1 is SGHTA, CDR2 FQGNSA.

The chain employs TRBV10-3 and TRBJ2-1; TCRdb proposes TRBD2, but this gene call is untestable without DNA. The CDR3 consists of 15 residues. Germline CDR1 is ENHRY and CDR2 is SYGVKD. This CDR3 reads CAISRAGESYNEQFF.

The V call is TRBV7-2, the J call TRBJ1-1; TCRdb's assignment of TRBD1 cannot be checked, as there is no DNA. Germline CDR1 reads SGHTA; CDR2 reads FQGNSA. The CDR3 is 17 residues long. Here the CDR3 reads CASSRWDRAATGTEAFF.

The chain uses TRBV6-4 and TRBJ2-3; the TCRdb call, TRBD2, lacks DNA for checking. CDR3 size: 16 residues. The germline CDR1 and CDR2 sequences are MRHNA and SNTAGT. CDR3 region: CASSESGGARADTQYF.

The chain joins TRBV5-1 to TRBJ2-7; with no DNA, the TCRdb D assignment of TRBD1 cannot be verified. Per germline, CDR1 SGHRS and CDR2 YFSETQ. This CDR3 has 15 amino acids. The CDR3 here is CASSFSGTGSYEQYF.

The genes are TRBV24-1 and TRBJ2-7; the TRBD1 assignment by TCRdb is unverifiable without DNA. Looked up from germline, CDR1 is KGHDR and CDR2 is SFDVKD. There are 14 residues in the CDR3. The CDR3 protein is CATSDVRDTYEQYF.

V gene TRBV27 combines with J gene TRBJ2-1; the D call from TCRdb, TRBD1, cannot be confirmed without DNA. The CDR3 length is 13 residues. Germline-derived CDR1 and CDR2 are MNHEY and SMNVEV (reference sequence). The CDR3: CASSLTGDNEQFF.

This chain uses TRBV4-1 with TRBJ2-7; TCRdb names TRBD2, which stays unverified in the absence of DNA. CDR1 MGHRA and CDR2 YSYEKL come from the germline V gene. CDR3 length: 16 residues. The CDR3 sequence: CASSRTSGTSFYEQYF.

The chain combines TRBV4-3 with TRBJ2-3. The CDR3 has 17 residues. Germline CDR1 LGHNA, CDR2 YSLEER. The CDR3 sequence: CASSEALGAMGTDTQYF.

V is TRBV4-2 and J is TRBJ1-5. The length of the CDR3 is 13 residues. Germline V gene sequence: CDR1 LGHNA, CDR2 YNFKEQ. The CDR3 sequence: CASSLGENQPQHF.

The chain employs TRBV4-3 and TRBJ2-2; TCRdb picks TRBD1, but there is no DNA to check that call. Germline assignment: CDR1 LGHNA and CDR2 YSLEER. The CDR3 length is 15 residues. This CDR3 reads CASSQEEGASGELFF.

V gene TRBV28 combines with J gene TRBJ2-1; TCRdb returns TRBD1, unconfirmable since there is no DNA. This CDR3 has 15 residues. CDR1 MDHEN and CDR2 SYDVKM come from the germline V gene. The CDR3 here is CASSHPWDRDNEQFF.

The CDR3 spells CASSITPGYEQYF. This chain joins TRBV14 and TRBJ2-7; the TCRdb call, TRBD1, lacks DNA for checking. Germline-derived CDR1 and CDR2 are SGHDN and FVKESK. The CDR3 is made up of 13 amino acids.